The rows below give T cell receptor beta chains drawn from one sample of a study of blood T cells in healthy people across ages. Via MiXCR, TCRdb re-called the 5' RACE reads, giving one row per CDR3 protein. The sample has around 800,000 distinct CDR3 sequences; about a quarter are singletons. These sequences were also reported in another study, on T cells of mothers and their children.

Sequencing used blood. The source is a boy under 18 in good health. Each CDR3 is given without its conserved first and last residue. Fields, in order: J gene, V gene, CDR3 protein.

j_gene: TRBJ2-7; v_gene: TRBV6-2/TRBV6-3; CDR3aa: ASSQPRTPYEQY
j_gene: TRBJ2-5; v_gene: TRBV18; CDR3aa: ASSPMQGRETQY
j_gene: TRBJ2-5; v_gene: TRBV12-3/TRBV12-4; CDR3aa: ASTLRLTGGQETQY
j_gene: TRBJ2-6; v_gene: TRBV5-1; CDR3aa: ASSSQGSSDFEANVLT
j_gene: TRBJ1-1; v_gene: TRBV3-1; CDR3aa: ASSQDKRTEAF
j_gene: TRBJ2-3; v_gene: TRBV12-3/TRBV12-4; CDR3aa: ASSYDRVGADTQY
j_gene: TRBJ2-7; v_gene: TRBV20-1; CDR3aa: SAEDRDSSYEQY
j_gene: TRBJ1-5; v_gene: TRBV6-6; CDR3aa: ASTWGTVGGNQPQH
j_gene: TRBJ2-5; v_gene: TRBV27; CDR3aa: ASSLLGGDEQETQY
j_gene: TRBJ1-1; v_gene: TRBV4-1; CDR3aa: ASRVIGLNTGAF
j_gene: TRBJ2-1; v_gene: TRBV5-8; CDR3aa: ANPLGQGYEQF
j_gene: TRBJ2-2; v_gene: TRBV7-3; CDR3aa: ASSFTGGPGELF
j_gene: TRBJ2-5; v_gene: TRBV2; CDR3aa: ASSEENEERPL
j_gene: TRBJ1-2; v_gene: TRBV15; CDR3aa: ATSLAWGQSYYGYT
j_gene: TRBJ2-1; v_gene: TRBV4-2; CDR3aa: ASSQELDLGRSYNEQF
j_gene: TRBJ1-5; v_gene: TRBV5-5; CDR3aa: ASSTDFGAFGQPQH
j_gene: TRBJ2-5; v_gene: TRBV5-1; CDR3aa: ASSLIRQETQY
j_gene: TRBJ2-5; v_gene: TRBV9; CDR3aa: ASGRDPYETQY
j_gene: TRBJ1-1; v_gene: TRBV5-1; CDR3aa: ASNPGQGAEAF
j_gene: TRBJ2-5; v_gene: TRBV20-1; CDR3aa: SAREGTGLDYVMVETQY
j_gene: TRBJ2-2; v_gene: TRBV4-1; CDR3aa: ASSQEGWSVKPNTGELF
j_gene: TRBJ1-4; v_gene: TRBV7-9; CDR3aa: ASSAGQINEKLV
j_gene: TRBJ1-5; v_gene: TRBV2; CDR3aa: ASSELSGHQPQH
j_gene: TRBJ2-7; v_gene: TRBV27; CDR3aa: ASSLSGIASYEQY
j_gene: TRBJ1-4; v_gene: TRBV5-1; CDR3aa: ASSSSGANNEKLF
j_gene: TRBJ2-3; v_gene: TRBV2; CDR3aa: ASSERREDTQY
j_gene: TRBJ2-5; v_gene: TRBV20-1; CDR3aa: SARAIPSGEQY
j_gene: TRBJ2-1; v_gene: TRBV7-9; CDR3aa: ASRYIQGYSYNEQF
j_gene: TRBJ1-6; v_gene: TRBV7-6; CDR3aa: ASSSWTGGDSPLH